This TCR beta chain derives from a study of T cell repertoires and HLA-DP antigens. About the research overall: CD4+ T cells were cocultured with HeLa cells expressing HLA-DP. Donors were two male and one female, aged 18-to-29 to 60-to-69.

The CDR3 runs to 16 residues. Germline values: CDR1 MDHEN, CDR2 SYDVKM. V dropped 8 bases and J dropped 4; count of bases not matched to a gene: 10. This clone was recorded once. Its antigen is not known. The PCR primers covered 54 TRBV and 13 TRBJ segments. Method: immunoSEQ multiplex PCR; TCRdb's copy keeps in-frame clones and lacks some. The sample records over 100,000 clones, 80% to 95% being singletons. The chain recombines TRBV28 with TRBJ2-1, with 11 bases identical to TRBD1. The specimen sequenced was CD4+ T cells from PBMCs. The sequence was obtained from a woman aged 18-35 years in good health and CMV-seronegative. Written as DNA, the CDR3 is TGTGCCAGCTTAGCCCCCGGGACAGGGGGTTACAATGAGCAGTTCTTC. This gives the protein CASLAPGTGGYNEQFF.